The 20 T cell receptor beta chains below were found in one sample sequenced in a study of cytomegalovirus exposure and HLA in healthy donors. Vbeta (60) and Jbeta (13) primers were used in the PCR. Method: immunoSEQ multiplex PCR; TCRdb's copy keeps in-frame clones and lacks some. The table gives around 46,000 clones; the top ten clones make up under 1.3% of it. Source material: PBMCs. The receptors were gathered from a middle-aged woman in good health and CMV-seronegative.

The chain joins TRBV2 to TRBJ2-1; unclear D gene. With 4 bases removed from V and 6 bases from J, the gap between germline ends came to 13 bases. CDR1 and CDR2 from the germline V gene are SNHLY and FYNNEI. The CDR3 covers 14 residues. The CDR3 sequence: CASSGRYEANEQFF. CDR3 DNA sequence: TGTGCCAGCAGTGGCCGTTATGAGGCCAATGAGCAGTTCTTC.

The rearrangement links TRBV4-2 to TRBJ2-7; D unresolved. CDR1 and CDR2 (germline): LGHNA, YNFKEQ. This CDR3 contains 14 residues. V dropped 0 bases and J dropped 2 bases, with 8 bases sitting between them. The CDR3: CASSQDLRTYEQYF. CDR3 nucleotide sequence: TGTGCCAGCAGCCAAGATTTGAGGACCTACGAGCAGTACTTC.

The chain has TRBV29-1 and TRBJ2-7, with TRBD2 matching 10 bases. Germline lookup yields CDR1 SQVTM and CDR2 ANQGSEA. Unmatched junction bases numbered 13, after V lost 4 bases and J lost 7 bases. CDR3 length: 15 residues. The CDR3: CSVAYGTSVAEEQYF. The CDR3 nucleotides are TGCAGCGTTGCCTATGGGACTAGCGTCGCGGAGGAGCAGTACTTC.

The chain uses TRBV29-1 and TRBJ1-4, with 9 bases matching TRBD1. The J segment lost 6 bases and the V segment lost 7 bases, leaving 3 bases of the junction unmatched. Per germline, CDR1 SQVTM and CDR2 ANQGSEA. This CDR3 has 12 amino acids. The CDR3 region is CSGGTGYEKLFF. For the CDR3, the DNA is TGCAGCGGCGGGACAGGGTATGAAAAACTGTTTTTT.

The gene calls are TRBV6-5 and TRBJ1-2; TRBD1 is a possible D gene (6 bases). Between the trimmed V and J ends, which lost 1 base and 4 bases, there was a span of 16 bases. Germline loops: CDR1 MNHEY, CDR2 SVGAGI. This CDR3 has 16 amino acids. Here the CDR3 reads CASSYFGGLVIYGYTF. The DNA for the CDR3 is TGTGCCAGCAGTTACTTTGGGGGCTTAGTTATCTATGGCTACACCTTC.

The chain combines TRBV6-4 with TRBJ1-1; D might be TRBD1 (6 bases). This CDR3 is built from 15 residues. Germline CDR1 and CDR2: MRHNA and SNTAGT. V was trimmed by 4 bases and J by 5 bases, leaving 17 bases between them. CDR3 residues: CASSANRASQTEAFF. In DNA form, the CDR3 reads TGTGCCAGCAGTGCCAACAGGGCATCTCAGACTGAAGCTTTCTTT.

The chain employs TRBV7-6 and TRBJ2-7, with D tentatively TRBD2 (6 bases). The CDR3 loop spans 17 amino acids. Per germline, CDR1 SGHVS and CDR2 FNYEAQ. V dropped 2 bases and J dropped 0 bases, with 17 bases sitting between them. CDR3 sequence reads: CASSLSRTGEHSYEQYF. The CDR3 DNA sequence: TGTGCCAGCAGCTTATCCCGGACGGGGGAACACTCCTACGAGCAGTACTTC.

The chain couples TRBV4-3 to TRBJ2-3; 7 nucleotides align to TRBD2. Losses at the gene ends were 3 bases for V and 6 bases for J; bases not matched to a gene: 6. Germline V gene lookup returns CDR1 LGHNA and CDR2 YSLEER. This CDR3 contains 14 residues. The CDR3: CASSQGGGEDTQYF. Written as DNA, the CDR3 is TGCGCCAGCAGCCAGGGGGGAGGGGAGGATACGCAGTATTTT.

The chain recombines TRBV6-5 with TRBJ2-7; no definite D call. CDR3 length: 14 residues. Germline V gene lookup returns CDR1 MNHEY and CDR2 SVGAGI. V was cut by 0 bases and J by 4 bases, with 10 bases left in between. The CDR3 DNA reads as TGTGCCAGCAGTTACTCGATGGTCGGGTACGAGCAGTACTTC. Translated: CASSYSMVGYEQYF.

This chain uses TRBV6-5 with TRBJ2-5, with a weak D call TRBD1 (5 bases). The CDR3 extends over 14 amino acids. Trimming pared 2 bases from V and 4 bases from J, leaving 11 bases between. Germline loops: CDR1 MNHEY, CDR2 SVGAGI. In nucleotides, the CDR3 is TGTGCCAGCAGTTACGGCCCAAGGGGAGAGACCCAGTACTTC. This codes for CASSYGPRGETQYF.

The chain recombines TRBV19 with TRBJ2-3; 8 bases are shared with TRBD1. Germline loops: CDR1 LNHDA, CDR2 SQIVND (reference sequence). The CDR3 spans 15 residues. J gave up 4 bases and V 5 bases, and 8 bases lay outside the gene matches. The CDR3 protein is CASSLGTGSSDTQYF. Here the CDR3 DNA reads TGTGCCAGTAGTTTAGGGACAGGCTCGTCAGATACGCAGTATTTT. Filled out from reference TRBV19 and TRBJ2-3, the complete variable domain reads DGGITQSPKYLFRKEGQNVTLSCEQNLNHDAMYWYRQDPGQGLRLIYYSQIVNDFQKGDIAEGYSVSREKKESFPLTVTSAQKNPTAFYLCASSLGTGSSDTQYFGPGTRLTVL.

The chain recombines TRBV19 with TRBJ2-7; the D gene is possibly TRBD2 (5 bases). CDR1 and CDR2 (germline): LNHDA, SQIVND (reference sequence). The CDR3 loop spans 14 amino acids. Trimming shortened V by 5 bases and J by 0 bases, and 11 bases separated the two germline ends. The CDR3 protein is CASSVYSGSYEQYF. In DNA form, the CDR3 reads TGTGCCAGTAGTGTCTACAGCGGCTCCTACGAGCAGTACTTC.

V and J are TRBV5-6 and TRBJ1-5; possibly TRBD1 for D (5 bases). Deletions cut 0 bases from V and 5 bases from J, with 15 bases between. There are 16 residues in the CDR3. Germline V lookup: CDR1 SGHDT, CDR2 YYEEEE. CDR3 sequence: CASSLGVRTKDQPQHF. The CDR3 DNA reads TGTGCCAGCAGCTTGGGGGTCCGGACAAAAGATCAGCCCCAGCATTTT.

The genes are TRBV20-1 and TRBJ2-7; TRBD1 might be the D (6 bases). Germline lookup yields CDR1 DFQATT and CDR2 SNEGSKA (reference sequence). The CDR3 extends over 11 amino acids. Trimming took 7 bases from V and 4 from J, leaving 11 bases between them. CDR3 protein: CSGRTVYEQYF. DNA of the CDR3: TGCAGTGGCAGGACAGTATACGAGCAGTACTTC.

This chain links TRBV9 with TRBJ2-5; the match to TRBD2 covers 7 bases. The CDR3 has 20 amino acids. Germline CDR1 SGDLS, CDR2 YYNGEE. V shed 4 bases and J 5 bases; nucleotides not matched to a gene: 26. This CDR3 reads CASSPDGPTWDYRIGETQYF. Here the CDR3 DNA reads TGTGCCAGCAGCCCCGACGGGCCCACTTGGGACTACCGAATAGGGGAGACCCAGTACTTC.

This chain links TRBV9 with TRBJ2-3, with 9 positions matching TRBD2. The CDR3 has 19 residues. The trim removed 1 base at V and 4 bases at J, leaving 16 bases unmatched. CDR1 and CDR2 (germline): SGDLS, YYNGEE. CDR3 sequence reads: CASSVLPPGAGGLADTQYF. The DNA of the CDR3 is TGTGCCAGCAGCGTACTTCCCCCAGGGGCGGGAGGGTTGGCAGATACGCAGTATTTT.

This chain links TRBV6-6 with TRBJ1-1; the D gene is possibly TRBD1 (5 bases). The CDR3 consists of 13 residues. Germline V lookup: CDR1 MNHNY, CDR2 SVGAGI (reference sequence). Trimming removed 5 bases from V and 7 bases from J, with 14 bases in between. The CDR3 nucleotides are TGTGCCAGCAGTCAAGGACACACATTTGAAGCTTTCTTT. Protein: CASSQGHTFEAFF.

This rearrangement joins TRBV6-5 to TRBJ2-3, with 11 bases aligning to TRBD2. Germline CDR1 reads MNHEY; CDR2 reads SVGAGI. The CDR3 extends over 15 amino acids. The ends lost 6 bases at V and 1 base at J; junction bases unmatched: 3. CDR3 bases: TGTGCCAGCAGCAAACTAGCGGGAGGCACAGATACGCAGTATTTT. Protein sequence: CASSKLAGGTDTQYF.

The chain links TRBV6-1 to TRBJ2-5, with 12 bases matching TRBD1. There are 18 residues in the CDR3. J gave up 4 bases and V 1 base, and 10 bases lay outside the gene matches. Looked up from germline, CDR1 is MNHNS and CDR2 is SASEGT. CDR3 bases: TGTGCCAGCAGTGAAGATCCAGCGGGGACAGGGGGCGCAGAGACCCAGTACTTC. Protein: CASSEDPAGTGGAETQYF.

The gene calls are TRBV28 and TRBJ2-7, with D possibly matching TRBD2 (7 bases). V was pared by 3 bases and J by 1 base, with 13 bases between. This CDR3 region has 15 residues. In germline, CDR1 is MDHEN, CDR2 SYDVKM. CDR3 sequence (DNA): TGTGCCAGCAGTTTTATGGGGGGGCGTTCCTACGAGCAGTACTTC. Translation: CASSFMGGRSYEQYF. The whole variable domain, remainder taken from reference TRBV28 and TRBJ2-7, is DVKVTQSSRYLVKRTGEKVFLECVQDMDHENMFWYRQDPGLGLRLIYFSYDVKMKEKGDIPEGYSVSREKKERFSLILESASTNQTSMYLCASSFMGGRSYEQYFGPGTRLTVT.